This TCR beta chain was recovered during a study of shared clonotypes between healthy human individuals (TCRdb year 2020). With respect to the entire study: A few men and two women, aged 18 to 49 years, made up the cohort. For each donor, three plates each were used for CD4 naive and CD4 memory, two plates were used for CD8 naive, and one plate was used for CD8 memory. Blood TCR repertoires of 5 or 6 healthy adults were deeply sequenced to estimate repertoire size and the extent of clonotype sharing between individuals. To increase sequencing depth and limit assay-specific biases, different laboratories used diverse techniques to prepare libraries and sequence TCR repertoires. Between about 0.8 and 9 billion PBMCs per donor were obtained by leukapheresis. The study at large found these results: Sharing across a handful of donors was observed for around 5% of naive CD4, over 3% of naive CD8, about 2.3% of memory CD4, and roughly 0.4% of memory CD8 clonotypes. Clonotypes shared by all four sorted-subset donors showed higher generation probabilities than non-shared clonotypes. Based on pairwise subsampling, the degree of clonotype sharing among donors was expected to be affected by sequencing depth. Incomplete sequencing was indicated by rarefaction of sorted-subset datasets, despite the large sequencing depth. Because the study included only a small number of donors, the genetic and exposure-history diversity represented was limited. Sampling was restricted to blood, and TCR repertoires in tissue are likely to differ from TCR repertoires in blood. Estimated clonotype richness was generally larger for naive than for memory subsets.

For the CD8 naive samples, CD45RO-negative cells were positively selected for CCR7, yielding a CD45RA+CCR7+ population from which TemRA cells were excluded. Donors were healthy HIV-negative adults with no recently reported acute infections or vaccinations. Every donor was a Caucasian adult residing in Nashville, Tennessee, USA. Blood was collected by leukapheresis, and PBMCs were isolated by Ficoll-Histopaque density gradient centrifugation and then cryopreserved in liquid nitrogen vapor phase. Purity and quantity of every magnetically sorted T cell population were checked by analytical flow cytometry. From each sorted fraction, genomic DNA was isolated and quantified by UV absorbance on a Nanodrop 2000c. With regard to this clone: Which antigen it targets is not known. Base qualities are not at hand, and no much larger clone is one base apart.

V loses 6 bases, J loses 9 bases, and the germline ends lie 21 bases apart. The germline V gene gives CDR1 as SGHTA and CDR2 as FQGNSA. The cysteine opens and the phenylalanine closes a CDR3 of 14 amino acids. Only the CDR3 region is kept as DNA, spanning 42 bases read in frame from base 1. TCR CDR3 regions were amplified from genomic DNA by multiplex PCR using the deep immunoSEQ assay. Genomic DNA extracted from each cell subset was distributed evenly over all wells of several immunoSEQ 96-well plates, and each plate served as one replicate. For sorted subsets, each replicate PCR was loaded with about 0.2 ug genomic DNA, equivalent to approximately 33,000 T cell genomes. The purified libraries were quantified using a Qubit 3.0 fluorometer, sized with a Bioanalyzer 2100, and then quantified again using the KAPA Library Quantification kit. Each immunoSEQ 96-well plate was sequenced on its own single-read 150-cycle Illumina NextSeq 550 flow cell. The authors processed their data as follows. Because the immunoSEQ output held only junctional sequences and lacked quality scores, the filtering could not match the filtering applied to full-length reads. Sequences were annotated with PyIR, a Python wrapper for IgBLAST v1.9, using IMGT germline references to assign V/J genes and CDR3. Reads were removed for weak V/J assignments (E-value above 1e-6), missing CDR3, stop codons, out-of-frame junctions, or ambiguous translated residues. V3J clonotypes were defined by identical inferred V gene, J gene, and CDR3 amino acid sequence. Percentage overlap between repertoires was computed as shared unique clonotypes divided by the size of the smaller repertoire. RTK rarefaction, the Chao1 estimator, and Recon v2.1 estimates of unobserved clonotypes were used to assess repertoire richness. For all TCRbeta clonotypes obtained by the gDNA method from several donors, generation probabilities were computed with OLGA. TCRdb took over this immuneACCESS table, retaining in-frame rearrangements with V and J assigned. Such tables are incomplete; in checked studies, under half of the missing clones stem from an unresolved V gene, and the remainder is unexplained. From that table come the V and J calls and clone size; the DNA was used to work out D and trimming. A total of hundreds of thousands of clones appear in this sample, roughly 92% of them only once. The ten biggest clones cover approximately 25% of the sample.

Material for sequencing was naive CD8+ T cells sorted from blood. According to the study, the label for this sample's cell subset or site signals: CD45RA+CCR7+. The TCR sequence derives from a man aged 25-45 years in good health. The rearrangement combines TRBV7-2 with TRBJ2-7, with the D segment identity uncertain. The nucleotides read TGTGCCAGCAGTCTAGACACCCCCCTACGCGGGCAGTACTTC. Its translation reads: CASSLDTPLRGQYF.